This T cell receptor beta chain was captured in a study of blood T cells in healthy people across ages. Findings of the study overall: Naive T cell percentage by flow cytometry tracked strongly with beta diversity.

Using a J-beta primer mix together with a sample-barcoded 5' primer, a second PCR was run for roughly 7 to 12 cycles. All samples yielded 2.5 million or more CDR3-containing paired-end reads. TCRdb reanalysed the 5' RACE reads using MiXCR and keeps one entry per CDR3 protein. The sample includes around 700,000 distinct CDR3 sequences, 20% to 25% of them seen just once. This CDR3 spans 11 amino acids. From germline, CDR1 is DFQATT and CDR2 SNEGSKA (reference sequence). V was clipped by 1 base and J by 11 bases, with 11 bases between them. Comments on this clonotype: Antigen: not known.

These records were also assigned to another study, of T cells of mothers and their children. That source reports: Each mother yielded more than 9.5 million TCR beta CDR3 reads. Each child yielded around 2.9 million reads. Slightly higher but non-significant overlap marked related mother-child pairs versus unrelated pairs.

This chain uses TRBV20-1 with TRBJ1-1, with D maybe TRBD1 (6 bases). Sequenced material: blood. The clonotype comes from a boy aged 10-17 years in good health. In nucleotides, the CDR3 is TGCAGTGCTAGAGCAGGGGTTAGGGCTTTCTTT. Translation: CSARAGVRAFF.